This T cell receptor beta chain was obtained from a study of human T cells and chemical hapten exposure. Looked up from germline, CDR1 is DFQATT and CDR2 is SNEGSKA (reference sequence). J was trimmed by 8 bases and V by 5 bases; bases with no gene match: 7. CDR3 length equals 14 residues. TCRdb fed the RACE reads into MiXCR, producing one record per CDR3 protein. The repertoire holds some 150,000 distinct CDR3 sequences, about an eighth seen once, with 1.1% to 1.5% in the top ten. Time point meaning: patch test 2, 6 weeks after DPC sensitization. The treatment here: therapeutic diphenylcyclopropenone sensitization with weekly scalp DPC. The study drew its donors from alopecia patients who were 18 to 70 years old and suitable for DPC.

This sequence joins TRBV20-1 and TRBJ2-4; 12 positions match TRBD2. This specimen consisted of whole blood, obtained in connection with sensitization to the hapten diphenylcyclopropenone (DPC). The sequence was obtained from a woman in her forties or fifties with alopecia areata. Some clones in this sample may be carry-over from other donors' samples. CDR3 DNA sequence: TGCAGTGCTGAACTAGCGGGAGGAAAATACATTCAGTACTTC. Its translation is CSAELAGGKYIQYF.